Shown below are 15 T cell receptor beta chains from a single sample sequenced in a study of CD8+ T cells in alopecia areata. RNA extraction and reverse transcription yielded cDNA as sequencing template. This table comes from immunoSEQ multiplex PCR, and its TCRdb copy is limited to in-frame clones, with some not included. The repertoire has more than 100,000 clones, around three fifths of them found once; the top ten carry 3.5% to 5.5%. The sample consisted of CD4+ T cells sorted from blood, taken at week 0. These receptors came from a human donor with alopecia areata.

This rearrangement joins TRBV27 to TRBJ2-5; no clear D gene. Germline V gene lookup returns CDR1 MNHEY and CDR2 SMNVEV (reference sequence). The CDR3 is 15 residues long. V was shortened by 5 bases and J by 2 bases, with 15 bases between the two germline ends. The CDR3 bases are TGTGCCAGCAGTAAGGGTTGGAGCGTACAAGAGACCCAGTACTTC. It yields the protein CASSKGWSVQETQYF.

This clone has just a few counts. The CDR3 DNA sequence: TGTGCCAGCAGCCGAGCGGGAGCCACCTACAATGAGCAGTTCTTC. It specifies CASSRAGATYNEQFF. The chain joins TRBV6-4 to TRBJ2-1; 8 nucleotides line up with TRBD2. The CDR3 is 15 residues long. The germline CDR1 and CDR2 sequences are MRHNA and SNTAGT. V lost 6 bases, J lost 2 bases, and 6 bases stayed unmatched.

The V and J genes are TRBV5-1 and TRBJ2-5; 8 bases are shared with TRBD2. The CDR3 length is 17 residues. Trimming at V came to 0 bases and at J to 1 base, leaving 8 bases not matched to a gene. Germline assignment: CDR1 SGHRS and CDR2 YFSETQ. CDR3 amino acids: CASSLAVLAGGQETQYF. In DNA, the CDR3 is TGCGCCAGCAGCTTGGCCGTGTTGGCGGGGGGCCAAGAGACCCAGTACTTC. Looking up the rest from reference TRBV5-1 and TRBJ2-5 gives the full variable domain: KAGVTQTPRYLIKTRGQQVTLSCSPISGHRSVSWYQQTPGQGLQFLFEYFSETQRNKGNFPGRFSGRQFSNSRSEMNVSTLELGDSALYLCASSLAVLAGGQETQYFGPGTRLLVL.

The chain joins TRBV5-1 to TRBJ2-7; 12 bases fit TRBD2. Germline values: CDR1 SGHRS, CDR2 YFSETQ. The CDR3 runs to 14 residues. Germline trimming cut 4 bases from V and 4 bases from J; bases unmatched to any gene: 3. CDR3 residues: CASSLTSGGYEQYF. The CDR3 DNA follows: TGCGCCAGCAGCCTAACTAGCGGGGGGTACGAGCAGTACTTC.

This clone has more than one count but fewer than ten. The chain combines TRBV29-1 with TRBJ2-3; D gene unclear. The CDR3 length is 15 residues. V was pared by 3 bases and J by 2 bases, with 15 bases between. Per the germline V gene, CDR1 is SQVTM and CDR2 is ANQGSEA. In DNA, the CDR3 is TGCAGCGTTGAGACGGTCCTAGGCTTCACAGATACGCAGTATTTT. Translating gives CSVETVLGFTDTQYF.

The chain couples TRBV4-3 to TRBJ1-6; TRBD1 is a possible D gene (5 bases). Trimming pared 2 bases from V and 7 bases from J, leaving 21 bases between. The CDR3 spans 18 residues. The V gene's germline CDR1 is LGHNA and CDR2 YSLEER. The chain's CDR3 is CASSQMGSRASWNSPLHF. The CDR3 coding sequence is TGCGCCAGCAGCCAAATGGGCTCCAGGGCATCATGGAATTCACCCCTCCACTTT.

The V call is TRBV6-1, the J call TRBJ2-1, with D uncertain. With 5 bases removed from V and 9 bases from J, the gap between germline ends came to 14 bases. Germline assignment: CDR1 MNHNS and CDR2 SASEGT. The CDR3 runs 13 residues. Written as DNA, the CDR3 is TGTGCCAGCAGTAAAGGTGACTCAAGTGAGCAGTTCTTC. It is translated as CASSKGDSSEQFF.

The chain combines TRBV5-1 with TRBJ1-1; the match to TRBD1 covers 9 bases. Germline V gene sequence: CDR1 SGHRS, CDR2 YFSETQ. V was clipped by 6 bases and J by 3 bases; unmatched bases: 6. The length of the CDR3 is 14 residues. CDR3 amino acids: CASKRQGGDTEAFF. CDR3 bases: TGCGCCAGCAAACGACAGGGGGGCGACACTGAAGCTTTCTTT.

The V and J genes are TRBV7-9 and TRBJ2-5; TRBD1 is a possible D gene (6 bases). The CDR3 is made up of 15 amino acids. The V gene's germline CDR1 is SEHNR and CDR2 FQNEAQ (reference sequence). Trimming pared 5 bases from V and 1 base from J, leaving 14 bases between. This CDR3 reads CASSPPTGLQETQYF. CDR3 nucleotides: TGTGCCAGCAGCCCCCCGACAGGTCTCCAAGAGACCCAGTACTTC.

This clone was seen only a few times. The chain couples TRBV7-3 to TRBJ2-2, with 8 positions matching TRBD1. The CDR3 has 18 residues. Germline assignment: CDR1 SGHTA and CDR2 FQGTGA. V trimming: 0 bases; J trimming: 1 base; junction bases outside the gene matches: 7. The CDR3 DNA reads TGTGCCAGCAGCTTAACGGATACAGGGACAGGGAACACCGGGGAGCTGTTTTTT. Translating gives CASSLTDTGTGNTGELFF.

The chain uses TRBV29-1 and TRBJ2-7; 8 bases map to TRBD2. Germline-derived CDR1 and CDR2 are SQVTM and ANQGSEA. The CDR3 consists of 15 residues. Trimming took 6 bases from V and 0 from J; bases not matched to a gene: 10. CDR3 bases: TGCAGCGTCCGCGGGCTAGCGGGTCTCTCCTACGAGCAGTACTTC. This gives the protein CSVRGLAGLSYEQYF.

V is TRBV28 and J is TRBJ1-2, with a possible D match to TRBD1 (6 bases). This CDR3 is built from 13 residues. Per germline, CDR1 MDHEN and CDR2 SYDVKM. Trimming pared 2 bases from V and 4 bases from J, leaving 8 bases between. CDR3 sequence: CASSLTDSYGYTF. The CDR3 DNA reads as TGTGCCAGCAGTTTAACGGACAGCTATGGCTACACCTTC.

CDR3 amino acids: CASSVAGSQETQYF. DNA of the CDR3: TGTGCCAGCAGCGTAGCGGGTAGCCAGGAGACCCAGTACTTC. The V call is TRBV5-4, the J call TRBJ2-5; 7 nucleotides agree with TRBD2. V was clipped by 4 bases and J by 5 bases; unmatched bases: 8. CDR1 SGHNT and CDR2 YYREEE come from the germline V gene (reference sequence). The CDR3 has 14 amino acids.

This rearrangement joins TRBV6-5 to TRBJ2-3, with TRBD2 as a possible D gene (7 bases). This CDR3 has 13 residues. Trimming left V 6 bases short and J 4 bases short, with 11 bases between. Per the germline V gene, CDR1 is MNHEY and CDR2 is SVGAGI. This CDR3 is CASRRGAADTQYF. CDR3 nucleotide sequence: TGTGCCAGCAGACGGGGGGCGGCAGATACGCAGTATTTT.

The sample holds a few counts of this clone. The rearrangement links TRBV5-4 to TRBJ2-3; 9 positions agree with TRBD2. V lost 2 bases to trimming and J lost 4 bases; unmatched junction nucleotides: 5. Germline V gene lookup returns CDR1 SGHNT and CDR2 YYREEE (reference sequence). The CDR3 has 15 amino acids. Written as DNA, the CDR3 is TGTGCCAGCAGCTTCAGGCGCGGGGGGGCAGATACGCAGTATTTT. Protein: CASSFRRGGADTQYF.